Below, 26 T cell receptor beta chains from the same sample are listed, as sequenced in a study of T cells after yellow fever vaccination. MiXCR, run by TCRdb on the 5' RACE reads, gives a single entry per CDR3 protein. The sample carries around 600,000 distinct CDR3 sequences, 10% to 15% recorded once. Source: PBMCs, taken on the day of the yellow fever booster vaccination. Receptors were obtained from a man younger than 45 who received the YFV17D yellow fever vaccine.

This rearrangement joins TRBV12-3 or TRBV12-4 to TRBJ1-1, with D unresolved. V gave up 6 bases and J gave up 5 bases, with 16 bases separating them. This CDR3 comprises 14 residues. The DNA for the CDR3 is TGTGCCAGCAGCAACGGACGGGTTAGGACTGAAGCTTTCTTT. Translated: CASSNGRVRTEAFF.

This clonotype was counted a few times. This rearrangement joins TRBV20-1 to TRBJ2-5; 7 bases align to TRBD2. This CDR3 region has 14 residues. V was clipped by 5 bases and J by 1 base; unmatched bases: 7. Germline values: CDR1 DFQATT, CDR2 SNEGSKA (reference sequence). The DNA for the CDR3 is TGCAGTGCTGAAGGCGGGAGCTCCCAAGAGACCCAGTACTTC. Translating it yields CSAEGGSSQETQYF.

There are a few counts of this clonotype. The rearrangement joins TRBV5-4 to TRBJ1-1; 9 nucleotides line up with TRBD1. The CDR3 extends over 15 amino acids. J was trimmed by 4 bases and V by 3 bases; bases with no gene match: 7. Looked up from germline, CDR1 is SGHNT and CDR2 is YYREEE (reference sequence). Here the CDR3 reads CASSSRDRATTEAFF. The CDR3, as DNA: TGTGCCAGCAGCTCCCGGGACAGGGCAACCACTGAAGCTTTCTTT.

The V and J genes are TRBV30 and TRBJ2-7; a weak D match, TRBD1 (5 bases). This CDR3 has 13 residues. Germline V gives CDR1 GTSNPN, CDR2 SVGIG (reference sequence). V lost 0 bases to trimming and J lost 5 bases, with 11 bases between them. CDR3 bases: TGTGCCTGGAGTGTATGGGGCCCCAACGAGCAGTACTTC. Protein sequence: CAWSVWGPNEQYF.

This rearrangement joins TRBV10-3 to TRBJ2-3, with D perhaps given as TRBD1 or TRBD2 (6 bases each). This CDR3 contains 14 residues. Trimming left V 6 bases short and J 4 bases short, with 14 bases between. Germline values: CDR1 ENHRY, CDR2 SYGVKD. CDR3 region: CAISYEGGADTQYF. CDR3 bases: TGTGCCATCAGCTACGAGGGGGGCGCAGATACGCAGTATTTT.

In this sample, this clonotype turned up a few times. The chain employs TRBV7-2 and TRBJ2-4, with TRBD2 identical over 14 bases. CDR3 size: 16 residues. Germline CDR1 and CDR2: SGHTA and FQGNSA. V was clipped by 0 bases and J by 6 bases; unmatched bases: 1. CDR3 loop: CASSLATSGGGNIQYF. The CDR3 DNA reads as TGTGCCAGCAGCTTAGCGACTAGCGGGGGGGGAAACATTCAGTACTTC.

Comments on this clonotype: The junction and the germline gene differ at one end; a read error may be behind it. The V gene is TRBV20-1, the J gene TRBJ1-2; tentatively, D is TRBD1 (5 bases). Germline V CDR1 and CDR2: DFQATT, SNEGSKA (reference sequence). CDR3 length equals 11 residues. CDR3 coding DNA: TGCAGTGCTAGTTCCGGGGCGGAACCCTTCTTC. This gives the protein CSASSGAEPFF.

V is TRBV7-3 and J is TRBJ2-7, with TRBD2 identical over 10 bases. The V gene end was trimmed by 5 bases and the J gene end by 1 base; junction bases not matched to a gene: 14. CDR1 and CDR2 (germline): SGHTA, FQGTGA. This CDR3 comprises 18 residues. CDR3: CASSPGTSVLDPSYEQYF. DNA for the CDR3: TGTGCCAGCAGCCCCGGGACTAGCGTGTTAGACCCTTCCTACGAGCAGTACTTC.

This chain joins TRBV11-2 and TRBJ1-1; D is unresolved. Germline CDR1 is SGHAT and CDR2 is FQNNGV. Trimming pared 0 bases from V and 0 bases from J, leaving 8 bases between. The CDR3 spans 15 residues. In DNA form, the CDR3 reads TGTGCCAGCAGCTTAGAGCCAGGCATGAACACTGAAGCTTTCTTT. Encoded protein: CASSLEPGMNTEAFF.

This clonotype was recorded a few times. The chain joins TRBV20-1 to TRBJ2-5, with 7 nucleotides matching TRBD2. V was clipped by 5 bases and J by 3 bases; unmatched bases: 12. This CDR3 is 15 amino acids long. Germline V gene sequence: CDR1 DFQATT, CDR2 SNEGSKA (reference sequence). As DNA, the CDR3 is TGCAGTGCTGGGAGAGTTGGCGGGAGAAAAGAGACCCAGTACTTC. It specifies CSAGRVGGRKETQYF.

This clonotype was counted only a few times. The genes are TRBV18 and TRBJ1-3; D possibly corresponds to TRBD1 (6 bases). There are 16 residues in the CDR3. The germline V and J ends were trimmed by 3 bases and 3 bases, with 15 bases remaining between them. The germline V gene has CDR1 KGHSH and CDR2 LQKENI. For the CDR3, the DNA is TGTGCCAGCTCACCGCAGAATGGACAGATTGGAAACACCATATATTTT. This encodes CASSPQNGQIGNTIYF.

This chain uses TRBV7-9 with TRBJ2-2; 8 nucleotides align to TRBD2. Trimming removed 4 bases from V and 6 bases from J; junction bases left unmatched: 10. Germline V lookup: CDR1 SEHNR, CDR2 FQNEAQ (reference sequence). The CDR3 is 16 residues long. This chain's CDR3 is CASSSYSGRLAGELFF. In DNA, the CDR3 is TGTGCCAGCAGCTCATACAGCGGGAGACTCGCCGGGGAGCTGTTTTTT.

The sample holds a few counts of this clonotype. The CDR3, as DNA: TGTGCCAGCAGCAAGGGACTAGCGGGAGCCGAGCAGTACTTC. Translating it yields CASSKGLAGAEQYF. V usage is TRBV7-2 and J usage is TRBJ2-7; TRBD2 aligns across 14 bases. The length of the CDR3 is 14 residues. Per germline, CDR1 SGHTA and CDR2 FQGNSA. V lost 5 bases to trimming and J lost 6 bases; unmatched junction nucleotides: 3. The complete variable domain, with remaining parts taken from reference TRBV7-2 and TRBJ2-7, reads GAGVSQSPSNKVTEKGKDVELRCDPISGHTALYWYRQSLGQGLEFLIYFQGNSAPDKSGLPSDRFSAERTGGSVSTLTIQRTQQEDSAVYLCASSKGLAGAEQYFGPGTRLTVT.

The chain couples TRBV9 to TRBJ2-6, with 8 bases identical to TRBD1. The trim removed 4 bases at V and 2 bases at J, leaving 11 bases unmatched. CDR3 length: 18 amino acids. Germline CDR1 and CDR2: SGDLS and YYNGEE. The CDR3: CASSPRSGQETGANVLTF. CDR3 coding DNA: TGTGCCAGCAGCCCCCGCTCGGGACAGGAAACTGGGGCCAACGTCCTGACTTTC.

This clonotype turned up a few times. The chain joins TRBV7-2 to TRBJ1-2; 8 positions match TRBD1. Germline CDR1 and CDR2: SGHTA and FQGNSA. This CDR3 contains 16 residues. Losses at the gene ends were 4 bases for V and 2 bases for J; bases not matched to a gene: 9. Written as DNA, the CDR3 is TGTGCCAGCAGCTCATCCCATTGGACAGGGAACTATGGCTACACCTTC. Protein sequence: CASSSSHWTGNYGYTF.

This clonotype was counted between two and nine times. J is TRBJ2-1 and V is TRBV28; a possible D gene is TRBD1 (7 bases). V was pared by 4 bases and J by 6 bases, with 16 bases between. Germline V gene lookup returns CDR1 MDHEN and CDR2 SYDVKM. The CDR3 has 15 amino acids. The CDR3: CASSSSGGLVNEQFF. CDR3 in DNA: TGTGCCAGCAGTTCCTCAGGGGGGCTAGTCAATGAGCAGTTCTTC.

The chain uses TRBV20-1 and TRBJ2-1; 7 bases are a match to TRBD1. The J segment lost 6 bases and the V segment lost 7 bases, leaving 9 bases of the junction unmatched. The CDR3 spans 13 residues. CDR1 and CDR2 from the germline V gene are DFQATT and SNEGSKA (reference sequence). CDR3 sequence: CSGTPAGGNEQFF. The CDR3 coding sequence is TGCAGTGGTACCCCCGCAGGGGGCAATGAGCAGTTCTTC.

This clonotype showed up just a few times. In DNA, the CDR3 is TGTGCCAGCAGCCAGACGGTTTCTGGGGCCAACGTCCTGACTTTC. Protein: CASSQTVSGANVLTF. The chain couples TRBV7-3 to TRBJ2-6; D remains ambiguous. Germline V gives CDR1 SGHTA, CDR2 FQGTGA. With 5 bases removed from V and 1 base from J, the gap between germline ends came to 9 bases. The CDR3 totals 15 residues.

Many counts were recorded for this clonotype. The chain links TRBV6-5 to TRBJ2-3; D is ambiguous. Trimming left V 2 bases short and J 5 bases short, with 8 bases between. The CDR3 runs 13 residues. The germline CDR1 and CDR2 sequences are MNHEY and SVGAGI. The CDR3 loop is CASSYPGRDTQYF. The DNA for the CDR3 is TGTGCCAGCAGTTACCCCGGGCGAGATACGCAGTATTTT.

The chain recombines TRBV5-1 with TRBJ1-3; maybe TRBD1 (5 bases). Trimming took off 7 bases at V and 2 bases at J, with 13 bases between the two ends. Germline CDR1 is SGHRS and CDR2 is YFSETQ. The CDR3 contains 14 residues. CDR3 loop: CASGGGAPGNTIYF. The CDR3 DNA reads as TGCGCCAGCGGGGGGGGTGCTCCTGGAAACACCATATATTTT.

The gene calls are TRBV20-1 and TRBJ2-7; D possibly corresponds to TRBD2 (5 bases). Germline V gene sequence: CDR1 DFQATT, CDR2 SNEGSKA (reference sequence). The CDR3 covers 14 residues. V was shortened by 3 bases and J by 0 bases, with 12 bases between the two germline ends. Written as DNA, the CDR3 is TGCAGTGCTAGTCCGGGGTCCGGCTCCTACGAGCAGTACTTC. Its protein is CSASPGSGSYEQYF.

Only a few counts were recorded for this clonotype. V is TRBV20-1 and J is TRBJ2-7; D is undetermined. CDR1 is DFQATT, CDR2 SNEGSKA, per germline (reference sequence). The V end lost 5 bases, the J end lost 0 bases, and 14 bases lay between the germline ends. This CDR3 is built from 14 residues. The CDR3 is CSAPVAVSSYEQYF. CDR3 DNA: TGCAGTGCTCCCGTAGCAGTTAGCTCCTACGAGCAGTACTTC.

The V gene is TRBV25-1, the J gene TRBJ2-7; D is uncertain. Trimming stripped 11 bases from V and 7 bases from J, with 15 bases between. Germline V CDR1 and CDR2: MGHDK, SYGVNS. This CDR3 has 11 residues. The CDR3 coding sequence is TGTGCCGTAAACAGCCTTGGAGAGCAGTACTTC. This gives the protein CAVNSLGEQYF.

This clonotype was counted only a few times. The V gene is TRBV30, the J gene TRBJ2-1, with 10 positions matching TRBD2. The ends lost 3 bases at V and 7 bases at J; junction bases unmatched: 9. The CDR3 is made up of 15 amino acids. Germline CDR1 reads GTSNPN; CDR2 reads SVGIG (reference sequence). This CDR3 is CAWSDLGLAANEQFF. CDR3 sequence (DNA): TGTGCCTGGAGCGACCTCGGACTAGCGGCTAATGAGCAGTTCTTC.

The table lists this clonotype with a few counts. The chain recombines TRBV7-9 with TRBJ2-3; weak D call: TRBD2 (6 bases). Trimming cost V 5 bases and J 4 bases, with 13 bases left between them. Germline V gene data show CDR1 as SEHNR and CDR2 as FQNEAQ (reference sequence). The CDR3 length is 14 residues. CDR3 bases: TGTGCCAGCAGCGAAACCGGGACTCCAGATACGCAGTATTTT. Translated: CASSETGTPDTQYF.

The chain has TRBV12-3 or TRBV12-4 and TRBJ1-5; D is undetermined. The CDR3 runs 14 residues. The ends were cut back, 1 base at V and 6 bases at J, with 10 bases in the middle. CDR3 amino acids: CASSLVLAGQPQHF. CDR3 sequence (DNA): TGTGCCAGCAGTTTAGTTCTAGCAGGTCAGCCCCAGCATTTT.